These 27 T cell receptor beta chains were sequenced from one sample in a study of siplizumab effects on memory and regulatory T cells. Produced via immunoSEQ multiplex PCR; TCRdb's table is partial and in-frame only. The table lists around 100,000 clones, about 93% of them singletons, with roughly 0.64% in the top ten. Sequencing input: Tregs sorted from blood. The receptor source for this set is a human donor in good health.

This chain links TRBV6-1 with TRBJ2-3; possible D gene TRBD2, 6 bases. The CDR3 runs to 16 residues. The germline gives CDR1 MNHNS, CDR2 SASEGT. The V and J ends lost 4 bases and 1 base respectively, with 15 bases between them. CDR3 nucleotide sequence: TGTGCCAGCAGTGCCGATCGGGGGACTCGCACAGATACGCAGTATTTT. Protein sequence: CASSADRGTRTDTQYF.

V gene TRBV6-1 combines with J gene TRBJ1-1; a weak D match, TRBD1 (6 bases). Germline CDR1 is MNHNS and CDR2 is SASEGT. The CDR3 has 14 amino acids. Trimming left V 7 bases short and J 3 bases short, with 15 bases between. The CDR3 DNA reads as TGTGCCAGCATCCTAGACAGGCTAGACACTGAAGCTTTCTTT. This sequence encodes CASILDRLDTEAFF.

The V call is TRBV21-1, the J call TRBJ2-1. TRBV21-1 is designated a pseudogene. CDR3 length: 10 amino acids. CDR3: CASSRGEQFF. CDR3 DNA: TGTGCCAGCAGCAGGGGAGAGCAGTTCTTC.

V is TRBV6-5 and J is TRBJ1-2; possibly TRBD1 for D (6 bases). This CDR3 has 16 residues. From germline, CDR1 is MNHEY and CDR2 SVGAGI. The V end lost 0 bases, the J end lost 5 bases, and 16 bases lay between the germline ends. The CDR3 spells CASSYSSGASSYGYTF. CDR3 nucleotides: TGTGCCAGCAGTTACTCGTCAGGGGCTTCCAGTTATGGCTACACCTTC.

The rearrangement uses TRBV5-1 and TRBJ1-3, with a tentative D call TRBD1 (6 bases). The V gene's germline CDR1 is SGHRS and CDR2 YFSETQ. The CDR3 runs 15 residues. V was clipped by 1 base and J by 2 bases, with 10 bases between them. The CDR3 region is CASSLRGGAGNTIYF. In nucleotides, the CDR3 is TGCGCCAGCAGCTTGCGAGGGGGGGCTGGAAACACCATATATTTT.

V and J are TRBV2 and TRBJ2-1, with D possibly matching TRBD2 (6 bases). CDR3 length: 12 residues. Trimming took 8 bases from V and 5 from J, leaving 10 bases between them. Germline CDR1 and CDR2: SNHLY and FYNNEI. The CDR3 is CASRTTNNEQFF. The CDR3 DNA follows: TGTGCCAGCCGGACTACTAACAATGAGCAGTTCTTC.

As concerns this clone: Other DNA variants within this sample encode the same CDR3. V and J are TRBV9 and TRBJ2-1; unclear D gene. The CDR3 has 13 residues. Between the trimmed V and J ends, which lost 0 bases and 4 bases, there was a span of 5 bases. Germline assignment: CDR1 SGDLS and CDR2 YYNGEE. The CDR3, as DNA: TGTGCCAGCAGCGTAGGCAGTTACAATGAGCAGTTCTTC. As protein: CASSVGSYNEQFF.

The chain has TRBV4-1 and TRBJ2-7; TRBD2 matches 12 bases. The V segment lost 4 bases and the J segment 5 bases; nucleotides outside the gene matches: 3. Germline CDR1 reads MGHRA; CDR2 reads YSYEKL. The CDR3 sequence is 14 residues long. The CDR3 loop reads CASSPTSGRHEQYF. The CDR3 DNA follows: TGCGCCAGCAGCCCTACTAGCGGGAGGCACGAGCAGTACTTC.

This clone was found once. The V call is TRBV2, the J call TRBJ2-5; 8 bases match TRBD2. The CDR3 contains 17 residues. The germline V gene has CDR1 SNHLY and CDR2 FYNNEI. Trimming at V came to 0 bases and at J to 1 base, leaving 7 bases not matched to a gene. CDR3 loop: CASSEARTSGLQETQYF. The CDR3 region has the DNA TGTGCCAGCAGTGAAGCGCGTACTAGCGGACTCCAAGAGACCCAGTACTTC.

This chain links TRBV10-3 with TRBJ2-7; D is perhaps TRBD1 or TRBD2 (5 bases each). The germline CDR1 and CDR2 sequences are ENHRY and SYGVKD. Trimming removed 2 bases at V and 8 bases at J, with 7 bases between. The length of the CDR3 is 11 residues. In DNA, the CDR3 is TGTGCCATCAGTGAGGGGGGAAAGCAGTACTTC. This gives the protein CAISEGGKQYF.

V gene TRBV5-6 combines with J gene TRBJ1-6, with 9 bases fitting TRBD1. Germline lookup yields CDR1 SGHDT and CDR2 YYEEEE. The CDR3 has 14 amino acids. J gave up 10 bases and V 1 base, and 3 bases lay outside the gene matches. The CDR3 region is CASSLWDRESPLHF. The CDR3 region has the DNA TGTGCCAGCAGCTTGTGGGACAGGGAATCACCCCTCCACTTT.

The chain carries TRBV2 and TRBJ2-3; D uncertain. This CDR3 comprises 15 residues. V lost 4 bases, J lost 0 bases, and 11 bases lay in between. Germline CDR1 and CDR2: SNHLY and FYNNEI. In DNA form, the CDR3 reads TGTGCCAGCAGTGTCCAAGGGTCTAGCACAGATACGCAGTATTTT. Translation: CASSVQGSSTDTQYF.

The rearrangement joins TRBV5-1 to TRBJ2-5, with a possible D match to TRBD1 (6 bases). Germline loops: CDR1 SGHRS, CDR2 YFSETQ. This CDR3 region has 15 residues. The V and J ends lost 3 bases and 0 bases respectively, with 12 bases between them. The CDR3 region is CASSSTGTNQETQYF. The CDR3 DNA follows: TGCGCCAGCAGCTCGACAGGCACAAACCAAGAGACCCAGTACTTC.

This chain joins TRBV2 and TRBJ2-7, with a weak D call TRBD2 (6 bases). The germline CDR1 and CDR2 sequences are SNHLY and FYNNEI. The CDR3 loop spans 13 amino acids. V was trimmed by 11 bases and J by 2 bases, leaving 16 bases between them. The CDR3 sequence: CAAARGFTYEQYF. CDR3 nucleotides: TGTGCCGCAGCCCGGGGGTTCACCTACGAGCAGTACTTC.

The gene calls are TRBV2 and TRBJ1-1, with no clear D. V lost 9 bases and J 1 base, leaving 12 bases between the germline ends. This CDR3 is 13 amino acids long. Germline V CDR1 and CDR2: SNHLY, FYNNEI. The CDR3 sequence: CASASDPNTEAFF. The CDR3 DNA follows: TGTGCCAGTGCGAGTGACCCGAACACTGAAGCTTTCTTT. The variable domain in full, with the rest retrieved from reference TRBV2 and TRBJ1-1, is EPEVTQTPSHQVTQMGQEVILRCVPISNHLYFYWYRQILGQKVEFLVSFYNNEISEKSEIFDDQFSVERPDGSNFTLKIRSTKLEDSAMYFCASASDPNTEAFFGQGTRLTVV.

The rearrangement joins TRBV12-2 to TRBJ1-1. TRBV12-2 is labeled a pseudogene. This CDR3 is 18 amino acids long. CDR3 protein: CASRLPTYRSRLNTEAFF. CDR3 sequence (DNA): TGTGCAAGTCGCTTACCGACCTACCGGAGCAGGTTGAACACTGAAGCTTTCTTT.

The V and J genes are TRBV5-1 and TRBJ2-2; D remains ambiguous. The ends were cut back, 0 bases at V and 9 bases at J, with 12 bases in the middle. Looked up from germline, CDR1 is SGHRS and CDR2 is YFSETQ. CDR3 length: 14 residues. This CDR3 reads CASSLDGSNRELFF. The CDR3 DNA sequence: TGCGCCAGCAGCTTGGACGGATCCAACCGGGAGCTGTTTTTT.

The rearrangement joins TRBV6-1 to TRBJ2-7; unclear D gene. The V and J ends lost 2 bases and 3 bases respectively, with 11 bases between them. The CDR3 loop spans 14 amino acids. Germline CDR1 MNHNS, CDR2 SASEGT. The chain's CDR3 is CASSESRWGYEQYF. The CDR3 DNA is TGTGCCAGCAGTGAATCCAGGTGGGGCTACGAGCAGTACTTC.

This clone was recorded only once. At one end the junction does not follow the germline gene, possibly because of a read error. This chain uses TRBV6-1 with TRBJ1-4; D is undetermined. The CDR3 length is 11 residues. Germline V lookup: CDR1 MNHNS, CDR2 SASEGT. CDR3 protein: CASSLNQKLFF. CDR3 coding DNA: TGTGCCAGCAGCCTTAATCAAAAACTGTTTTTT.

V and J are TRBV7-9 and TRBJ1-3, with TRBD1 as a possible D gene (5 bases). The CDR3 spans 14 residues. CDR1 is SEHNR, CDR2 FQNEAQ, per germline (reference sequence). Trimming removed 5 bases at V and 8 bases at J, with 16 bases between. The DNA of the CDR3 is TGTGCCAGCAGCCTGAGGGCCTTGGGGGACACCATATATTTT. Protein: CASSLRALGDTIYF.

This clone turned up a few times. The chain joins TRBV19 to TRBJ2-7, with 9 bases fitting TRBD1. The CDR3 extends over 15 amino acids. Looked up from germline, CDR1 is LNHDA and CDR2 is SQIVND (reference sequence). V lost 3 bases and J lost 1; bases outside the gene matches: 4. CDR3 sequence: CASSISGTGSYEQYF. Here the CDR3 DNA reads TGTGCCAGTAGTATTTCCGGGACAGGGTCCTACGAGCAGTACTTC.

CDR3 nucleotide sequence: TGTGCCTGGAGTGTAAGGGGGCGATATGGCTACACCTTC. Its protein product is CAWSVRGRYGYTF. The genes are TRBV30 and TRBJ1-2; 7 bases are shared with TRBD1. V shed 0 bases, J shed 5 bases, and the junction held 3 bases outside the gene matches. CDR3 length: 13 residues. The germline V gene has CDR1 GTSNPN and CDR2 SVGIG (reference sequence).

The V call is TRBV4-1, the J call TRBJ2-7; D not certain. Germline CDR1 and CDR2: MGHRA and YSYEKL. Trimming left V 4 bases short and J 4 bases short, with 17 bases between. CDR3 size: 15 residues. DNA for the CDR3: TGCGCCAGCAGCCCCTTCACCGGGCCCAATTACGAGCAGTACTTC. Translation: CASSPFTGPNYEQYF.

CDR3 region: CASSRLGFSGNTIYF. CDR3 in DNA: TGTGCCAGCAGCCGATTGGGGTTCTCTGGAAACACCATATATTTT. The chain is built from TRBV7-9 and TRBJ1-3, with D unclear. V dropped 5 bases and J dropped 0 bases, with 11 bases sitting between them. Germline V gene data show CDR1 as SEHNR and CDR2 as FQNEAQ (reference sequence). The CDR3 consists of 15 residues.

V and J are TRBV6-5 and TRBJ2-7; possible D gene TRBD1, 5 bases. The germline V and J ends were trimmed by 6 bases and 4 bases, with 13 bases remaining between them. The CDR3 has 13 amino acids. Germline CDR1 reads MNHEY; CDR2 reads SVGAGI. CDR3 amino acids: CASRGRTRYEQYF. The CDR3 nucleotides are TGTGCCAGCAGAGGACGGACAAGATACGAGCAGTACTTC.

V gene TRBV6-4 combines with J gene TRBJ1-5; 8 bases are a match to TRBD1. Germline V gives CDR1 MRHNA, CDR2 SNTAGT. The V segment lost 4 bases and the J segment 7 bases; nucleotides outside the gene matches: 3. CDR3 size: 13 residues. CDR3 protein: CASSVDRGQPQHF. For the CDR3, the DNA is TGTGCCAGCAGTGTCGACAGGGGACAGCCCCAGCATTTT.

This sequence joins TRBV6-1 and TRBJ1-4; no clear D. The CDR3 runs to 15 residues. From germline, CDR1 is MNHNS and CDR2 SASEGT. Deletions cut 4 bases from V and 8 bases from J, with 17 bases between. This chain's CDR3 is CASSAYTGKQEKLFF. The CDR3 nucleotides are TGTGCCAGCAGTGCATATACGGGGAAACAAGAAAAACTGTTTTTT.